This is a list of T cell receptor beta chains from one sample in a study of cytomegalovirus exposure and HLA in healthy donors. Generated by immunoSEQ multiplex PCR, the TCRdb table keeps only in-frame clones and is missing some. Among 150,000 or so clones listed, roughly 77% were seen once. Source material: PBMCs. Receptor source: a man younger than 45 in good health and CMV-seropositive. Each CDR3 is given with its conserved first and last residue. Fields, in order: V gene, J gene, D gene, CDR3 length, clone size, CDR3 DNA, CDR3 protein. A D gene is named only where the DNA matches it firmly. The size of a clone is reported for some rows only, either as once, few or many, or as a class for expanded clones.

TRBV28,TRBJ2-1,-,13,-,TGTGCCAGCAGTGCTAGGCGGAGCGTTTCGTCGTTCTTC,CASSARRSVSSFF
TRBV28,TRBJ2-7,TRBD2,15,-,TGTGCCAGCAGCATGGGGGGGAGCAGGACCTACGAGCAGTACTTC,CASSMGGSRTYEQYF
TRBV11-2,TRBJ2-7,TRBD1,14,-,TGTGCCAGCAGCTTGGACAGGGGTCACTACGAGCAGTACTTC,CASSLDRGHYEQYF
TRBV28,TRBJ2-3,-,14,-,TGTGCCAGCAGCACGGGGGGCGCGGCAGATACGCAGTATTTT,CASSTGGAADTQYF
TRBV9,TRBJ1-3,-,15,-,TGTGCCAGCAGCACCGACATATACTCTGGAAACACCATATATTTT,CASSTDIYSGNTIYF
TRBV6-5,TRBJ2-3,TRBD2,15,once,TGTGCCAGCAGCCTTAGCGGGAGTTGGGGGGATACGCAGTATTTT,CASSLSGSWGDTQYF
TRBV6-4,TRBJ2-2,-,18,once,TGTGCCAGCAGTGAGATCTTTGCCGGGACAAGTGACACCGGGGAGCTGTTTTTT,CASSEIFAGTSDTGELFF
TRBV10-2,TRBJ2-5,TRBD2,15,few,TGCGCCAGCGGGACTAGCGGGAGGATAATGGGTGAGCAGTACTTC,CASGTSGRIMGEQYF
TRBV30,TRBJ2-7,-,16,-,TGTGCCTGGAGTGTAGGGTTAGTGGAGGGCCTCTACGAGCAGTACTTC,CAWSVGLVEGLYEQYF
TRBV4-1,TRBJ2-3,-,15,-,TGCGCCAGCAGCTCCGGGAGACAGCAGAGAGATACGCAGTATTTT,CASSSGRQQRDTQYF
TRBV7-6,TRBJ1-1,-,14,-,TGTGCCAGCAGCTTAAGTTTAGCGAACACTGAAGCTTTCTTT,CASSLSLANTEAFF
TRBV6-5,TRBJ1-1,-,13,-,TGTGCCAGCAGTTACGTAGTGAACACTGAAGCTTTCTTT,CASSYVVNTEAFF
TRBV6-5,TRBJ2-7,-,12,-,TGTGCCAGCAGCCCCTCCTCCTACGAGCAGTACTTC,CASSPSSYEQYF
TRBV28,TRBJ1-5,-,13,-,TGTGCCAGCAGCCTCGACATATATCAGCCCCAGCATTTT,CASSLDIYQPQHF
TRBV11-3,TRBJ1-3,-,14,-,TGTGCCAGCAGCTCCTCCGGTTCTGGAAACACCATATATTTT,CASSSSGSGNTIYF
TRBV30,TRBJ2-3,-,12,-,TGTGCCTGGAGTGTACTAGGAGATACGCAGTATTTT,CAWSVLGDTQYF
TRBV9,TRBJ1-1,TRBD1,15,-,TGTGCCAGCAGCTCCAGGGGGGACTCATTGTCTGAAGCTTTCTTT,CASSSRGDSLSEAFF
TRBV27,TRBJ2-1,TRBD2,15,-,TGTGCCAGCAAACCGGGACTAGCTGACTTCAATGAGCAGTTCTTC,CASKPGLADFNEQFF
TRBV7-3,TRBJ2-5,TRBD1,16,-,TGTGCCAGCAGCTTAAGGGGCAGGGGGTACCAAGAGACCCAGTACTTC,CASSLRGRGYQETQYF
TRBV19,TRBJ1-4,TRBD1,15,-,TGTGCCAGTAGTCTTCAGAGGGGGCGGGATGAAAAACTGTTTTTT,CASSLQRGRDEKLFF
TRBV9,TRBJ2-1,TRBD1,18,-,TGTGCCAGCAGCGTAGTAGGGACAGGCCTCGGATCCTACAATGAGCAGTTCTTC,CASSVVGTGLGSYNEQFF
TRBV29-1,TRBJ2-1,-,15,-,TGCAGTTTTTGGTCGGGGGATATTACCTACAATGAGCAGTTCTTC,CSFWSGDITYNEQFF
TRBV5-4,TRBJ2-2,-,13,-,TGTGCCAGCAGCTTGCAGGTTTCCGGGGAGCTGTTTTTT,CASSLQVSGELFF
TRBV5-4,TRBJ2-7,TRBD1,15,-,TGTGCCAGCAGCCCAAAGGACAGGGGACCCTACGAGCAGTACTTC,CASSPKDRGPYEQYF
TRBV2,TRBJ1-3,-,14,-,TGTGCCAGCAGGGGGCCCAGGATTGGAAACACCATATATTTT,CASRGPRIGNTIYF
TRBV4-2,TRBJ2-1,TRBD2,15,-,TGTGCCAGCAGCTATGCCGGACTAGCCAACAATGAGCAGTTCTTC,CASSYAGLANNEQFF
TRBV6-5,TRBJ1-6,-,14,-,TGTGCCAGCAGTTACCTCTCCTATAATTCACCCCTCCACTTT,CASSYLSYNSPLHF
TRBV13,TRBJ2-3,-,15,-,TGTGCCAGCAGCTTAAGGCAGGGTAGCACAGATACGCAGTATTTT,CASSLRQGSTDTQYF
TRBV4-1,TRBJ2-3,TRBD2,16,-,TGCGCCAGCAGCCAAGAGGCGGGAGCACGGTCAAATACGCAGTATTTT,CASSQEAGARSNTQYF